One sample yielded the 7 T cell receptor beta chains listed below, sequenced in a study of blood T cell repertoires in COVID-19. Produced via immunoSEQ multiplex PCR; TCRdb's table is partial and in-frame only. This table has about 50,000 clones, about 91% appearing once. The material sequenced was peripheral blood. All receptors come from a woman in her sixties with COVID-19, enrolled during active disease.

This clone was seen more than once but under ten times. The gene calls are TRBV3-1 (or the pseudogene TRBV3-2) and TRBJ1-2; no clear D. V shed 6 bases and J shed 7 bases, with 24 bases lying between them. The germline V gene encodes CDR1 LGHDT and CDR2 YNNKEL (reference sequence). The CDR3 extends over 16 amino acids. CDR3 amino acids: CASSQTVWAPRGGYTF. The CDR3 DNA sequence: TGTGCCAGCAGTCAGACGGTTTGGGCACCTCGGGGTGGCTACACCTTC.

The chain is built from TRBV30 and TRBJ1-6; possible D gene TRBD1, 6 bases. V gave up 2 bases and J gave up 7 bases, with 12 bases separating them. CDR1 is GTSNPN and CDR2 is SVGIG in the germline V gene (reference sequence). This CDR3 has 14 residues. This chain's CDR3 is CAWSPGQVNSPLHF. In DNA, the CDR3 is TGTGCCTGGAGTCCGGGACAAGTAAATTCACCCCTCCACTTT.

The genes are TRBV5-1 and TRBJ2-3, with TRBD2 as a possible D gene (5 bases). The CDR3 extends over 13 amino acids. V gave up 0 bases and J gave up 9 bases, with 11 bases separating them. Per the germline V gene, CDR1 is SGHRS and CDR2 is YFSETQ. CDR3 sequence: CASSLETAGTQYF. Here the CDR3 DNA reads TGCGCCAGCAGCTTGGAGACCGCGGGCACGCAGTATTTT. The full variable domain, rest sourced from reference TRBV5-1 and TRBJ2-3, is KAGVTQTPRYLIKTRGQQVTLSCSPISGHRSVSWYQQTPGQGLQFLFEYFSETQRNKGNFPGRFSGRQFSNSRSEMNVSTLELGDSALYLCASSLETAGTQYFGPGTRLTVL.

In its sample, this clone was seen once. This chain joins TRBV2 and TRBJ1-2; the D is unclear. In germline, CDR1 is SNHLY, CDR2 FYNNEI. Trimming removed 5 bases at V and 3 bases at J, with 13 bases between. The CDR3 loop spans 14 amino acids. The CDR3 loop is CASSTYRGDYGYTF. The CDR3 region has the DNA TGTGCCAGCAGTACCTATCGCGGGGACTATGGCTACACCTTC.

The rearrangement uses TRBV14 and TRBJ1-6; 7 bases line up with TRBD1. V was pared by 1 base and J by 17 bases, with 8 bases of the junction left unmatched. The germline V gene encodes CDR1 SGHDN and CDR2 FVKESK. CDR3 length: 13 amino acids. CDR3 region: CASSQAIRGQFHF. CDR3 nucleotide sequence: TGTGCCAGCAGCCAAGCCATCCGGGGACAGTTCCACTTT.

This rearrangement joins TRBV4-1 to TRBJ2-7; 8 bases agree with TRBD1. The CDR3 is 16 amino acids. Germline lookup yields CDR1 MGHRA and CDR2 YSYEKL. V dropped 1 base and J dropped 3; count of bases not matched to a gene: 8. In nucleotides, the CDR3 is TGCGCCAGCAGCCAAGGCCCGGACAGGGTAAGCTACGAGCAGTACTTC. Amino acids: CASSQGPDRVSYEQYF.

This clone was picked up one time. This sequence joins TRBV10-3 and TRBJ1-2, with a tentative D call TRBD1 (6 bases). Trimming took off 0 bases at V and 6 bases at J, with 11 bases between the two ends. The CDR3 totals 14 residues. The V gene's germline CDR1 is ENHRY and CDR2 SYGVKD. In DNA form, the CDR3 reads TGTGCCATCAGTGAGTCGGGGGCGGCGGATGGCTACACCTTC. This encodes CAISESGAADGYTF.